This T cell receptor (beta chain) was documented in a study of CD8+ T cells in alopecia areata. Study background: Treated patients received oral tofacitinib, 5 to 10 mg twice daily. General study findings and limits: Scalp repertoires also include resident alphabeta T cells from normal skin. Because of a solitary nonresponder, the connection of baseline CD8+ expansion to response stays uncertain.

This sample's treatment: oral pan-JAK inhibitor, 5-10 mg twice daily. The ends lost 8 bases at V and 2 bases at J; junction bases unmatched: 7. Germline-derived CDR1 and CDR2 are MNHEY and SVGAGI. This CDR3 is built from 14 residues. cDNA prepared by RNA extraction and subsequent reverse transcription served as the template for sequencing. Sequencing used immunoSEQ multiplex PCR; TCRdb keeps in-frame clones, though not all of them. The sample records roughly 70,000 clones, 25% to 30% being singletons. Of note for this clone: Its antigen is undetermined.

Sequencing used CD8+ T cells sorted from blood, obtained at week 4, from a patient treated with tofacitinib. The chain is built from TRBV6-5 and TRBJ2-7; TRBD1 aligns across 9 bases. The clonotype comes from a human donor with alopecia areata. CDR3 in amino acids: CASAPGQGAYEQYF. CDR3 nucleotide sequence: TGTGCCAGCGCCCCGGGACAGGGCGCCTACGAGCAGTACTTC.